The 24 T cell receptor beta chains below were found in one sample sequenced in a study of a mutant IDH1 vaccine in newly diagnosed glioma. Time point specified: week 23, last vaccination. Vaccine doses each comprised 300 ug of mutant IDH1 20-mer peptide, with topical imiquimod. Sequencing used immunoSEQ multiplex PCR; TCRdb keeps in-frame clones, though not all of them. The table has approximately 60,000 clones, approximately 85% seen once. For these receptors, no antigen is known. Specimen: PBMCs, collected from a glioma patient whose treatment included an IDH1 peptide vaccine. These receptors were taken from a man aged 30-40 years with glioma.

As concerns this clone: Other DNA variants within this sample encode the same CDR3. The CDR3 spells CASSLSRLGDWGYTF. CDR3 sequence (DNA): TGTGCCAGCAGTTTATCCCGCCTAGGGGATTGGGGCTACACCTTC. The chain is built from TRBV27 and TRBJ1-2; tentatively, D is TRBD1 (5 bases). Germline V gene data show CDR1 as MNHEY and CDR2 as SMNVEV (reference sequence). The length of the CDR3 is 15 residues. V was pared by 0 bases and J by 8 bases, with 16 bases between.

The chain carries TRBV27 and TRBJ1-2, with 10 positions matching TRBD1. CDR1 and CDR2 (germline): MNHEY, SMNVEV (reference sequence). Losses at the gene ends were 7 bases for V and 6 bases for J; bases not matched to a gene: 5. The CDR3 runs to 13 residues. CDR3 nucleotide sequence: TGTGCCAGCACCGGGACAGGGGTGGATGGCTACACCTTC. It codes for CASTGTGVDGYTF.

This chain connects TRBV15 to TRBJ1-2, with D possibly being TRBD1 (6 bases). V was pared by 4 bases and J by 4 bases, with 16 bases between. Per the germline V gene, CDR1 is LNHNV and CDR2 is YYDKDF (reference sequence). CDR3 length: 15 amino acids. This chain's CDR3 is CATSTPGGQIYGYTF. CDR3 sequence (DNA): TGTGCCACCAGCACCCCGGGGGGCCAGATCTATGGCTACACCTTC.

This chain joins TRBV18 and TRBJ1-2; 7 bases line up with TRBD1. This CDR3 has 17 residues. Per germline, CDR1 KGHSH and CDR2 LQKENI. Trimming cost V 1 base and J 6 bases; bases outside gene matches: 14. CDR3 amino acids: CASSPRAETGRTNGYTF. CDR3 DNA sequence: TGTGCCAGCTCACCACGGGCCGAGACAGGGAGAACGAATGGCTACACCTTC.

This chain connects TRBV6-4 to TRBJ2-4; D gene uncertain. This CDR3 comprises 13 residues. CDR1 is MRHNA, CDR2 SNTAGT, per germline. Trimming removed 6 bases from V and 7 bases from J, with 13 bases in between. The CDR3 sequence: CASSPQASNIQYF. The CDR3 nucleotides read TGTGCCAGCAGCCCCCAGGCCTCGAACATTCAGTACTTC.

The chain employs TRBV6-5 and TRBJ1-5, with 10 bases that match TRBD1. Germline lookup yields CDR1 MNHEY and CDR2 SVGAGI. The CDR3 is made up of 15 amino acids. Losses at the gene ends were 6 bases for V and 2 bases for J; bases not matched to a gene: 4. For the CDR3, the DNA is TGTGCCAGCAGCCGAGGGACAGGGGGCAATCAGCCCCAGCATTTT. Its protein product is CASSRGTGGNQPQHF.

This chain connects TRBV6-5 to TRBJ1-2; D is unclear. CDR3 length: 14 residues. The germline CDR1 and CDR2 sequences are MNHEY and SVGAGI. Between the trimmed V and J ends, which lost 4 bases and 4 bases, there was a span of 13 bases. CDR3 amino acids: CASSSRDSGYGYTF. The CDR3 nucleotides read TGTGCCAGCAGTTCTAGGGATAGTGGCTATGGCTACACCTTC.

V and J are TRBV5-1 and TRBJ1-2; D gene unclear. Germline V CDR1 and CDR2: SGHRS, YFSETQ. The V end was cut by 0 bases, the J end by 7 bases, with 19 bases between. This CDR3 contains 16 residues. CDR3 protein: CASSLASGPAYGGYTF. CDR3 in DNA: TGCGCCAGCAGCTTGGCCTCCGGGCCCGCTTATGGTGGCTACACCTTC.

The chain has TRBV30 and TRBJ1-2, with D possibly matching TRBD1 (6 bases). Germline V lookup: CDR1 GTSNPN, CDR2 SVGIG (reference sequence). Deletions cut 5 bases from V and 4 bases from J, with 14 bases between. The CDR3 totals 13 residues. The CDR3 spells CAWSLGQTYGYTF. The CDR3 DNA reads TGTGCCTGGTCCCTAGGACAGACCTATGGCTACACCTTC.

CDR3 amino acids: CASQWQLQETQYF. In DNA, the CDR3 is TGTGCCAGTCAATGGCAGCTCCAAGAGACCCAGTACTTC. The rearrangement joins TRBV2 to TRBJ2-5; no firm D call. V shed 9 bases and J shed 1 base, with 12 bases lying between them. Germline V gene data show CDR1 as SNHLY and CDR2 as FYNNEI. The CDR3 consists of 13 residues.

The V call is TRBV25-1, the J call TRBJ2-1; D might be TRBD2 (6 bases). The germline V and J ends were trimmed by 4 bases and 5 bases, with 18 bases remaining between them. The CDR3 has 16 amino acids. Germline CDR1 and CDR2: MGHDK and SYGVNS. CDR3 residues: CASSGRDSISDNEQFF. The CDR3 DNA is TGTGCCAGCAGTGGCCGGGACTCAATATCCGACAATGAGCAGTTCTTC.

The V and J genes are TRBV9 and TRBJ2-2; 12 nucleotides match TRBD2. The germline V gene has CDR1 SGDLS and CDR2 YYNGEE. CDR3 length: 15 residues. Trimming at V came to 2 bases and at J to 4 bases, leaving 0 bases not matched to a gene. In nucleotides, the CDR3 is TGTGCCAGCAGCGTGGGACTAGCGGGCACCGGGGAGCTGTTTTTT. The encoded protein is CASSVGLAGTGELFF.

The gene calls are TRBV5-6 and TRBJ2-2; D is undetermined. Per the germline V gene, CDR1 is SGHDT and CDR2 is YYEEEE. This CDR3 contains 14 residues. The V end was cut by 3 bases, the J end by 4 bases, with 10 bases between. CDR3 DNA sequence: TGTGCCAGCAGCTCCACAGAAGTCACCGGGGAGCTGTTTTTT. Translated: CASSSTEVTGELFF.

CDR3 sequence (DNA): TGTGCCAGCCAGAGGGGGGACTACGAGCAGTACTTC. This gives the protein CASQRGDYEQYF. The chain carries TRBV6-6 and TRBJ2-7, with D tentatively TRBD1 or TRBD2 (6 bases each). V shed 8 bases and J shed 3 bases, with 11 bases lying between them. There are 12 residues in the CDR3. Germline-derived CDR1 and CDR2 are MNHNY and SVGAGI (reference sequence).

This chain connects TRBV4-2 to TRBJ2-3, with TRBD2 identical over 7 bases. The J segment lost 1 base and the V segment lost 1 base, leaving 2 bases of the junction unmatched. From germline, CDR1 is LGHNA and CDR2 YNFKEQ. This CDR3 is built from 15 residues. The CDR3 DNA sequence: TGTGCCAGCAGCCAAGCTCGGGGGGGCACAGATACGCAGTATTTT. Translating it yields CASSQARGGTDTQYF.

V and J are TRBV5-1 and TRBJ1-2; D possibly corresponds to TRBD1 (6 bases). The germline V gene has CDR1 SGHRS and CDR2 YFSETQ. The germline V and J ends were trimmed by 4 bases and 7 bases, with 14 bases remaining between them. The CDR3 has 13 amino acids. CDR3 sequence: CASSLRGVSGYTF. CDR3 DNA sequence: TGCGCCAGCAGCCTGAGGGGGGTTAGTGGCTACACCTTC.

The chain combines TRBV7-2 with TRBJ1-5; TRBD1 is a possible D gene (6 bases). Germline V gives CDR1 SGHTA, CDR2 FQGNSA. The CDR3 is 16 residues long. The V and J ends lost 3 bases and 1 base respectively, with 13 bases between them. CDR3 sequence: CASSFSRTASNQPQHF. The CDR3, as DNA: TGTGCCAGCAGCTTCTCTCGGACAGCGAGCAATCAGCCCCAGCATTTT. Supplemented by reference TRBV7-2 and TRBJ1-5, the full variable domain reads GAGVSQSPSNKVTEKGKDVELRCDPISGHTALYWYRQSLGQGLEFLIYFQGNSAPDKSGLPSDRFSAERTGGSVSTLTIQRTQQEDSAVYLCASSFSRTASNQPQHFGDGTRLSIL.

This chain connects TRBV19 to TRBJ2-3, with 9 bases fitting TRBD2. Germline CDR1 LNHDA, CDR2 SQIVND (reference sequence). Trimming took 5 bases from V and 2 from J; bases not matched to a gene: 8. This CDR3 comprises 16 residues. The DNA of the CDR3 is TGTGCCAGTAGTTTCTCTAGCGGGGAATTCACAGATACGCAGTATTTT. Translated, it gives CASSFSSGEFTDTQYF. Drawing the rest from reference TRBV19 and TRBJ2-3, the complete variable domain is DGGITQSPKYLFRKEGQNVTLSCEQNLNHDAMYWYRQDPGQGLRLIYYSQIVNDFQKGDIAEGYSVSREKKESFPLTVTSAQKNPTAFYLCASSFSSGEFTDTQYFGPGTRLTVL.

This clone has ten or more counts. This chain uses TRBV7-9 with TRBJ1-2; TRBD1 might be the D (5 bases). V gave up 5 bases and J gave up 6 bases, with 16 bases separating them. In germline, CDR1 is SEHNR, CDR2 FQNEAQ (reference sequence). The CDR3 is 14 residues long. CDR3 nucleotides: TGTGCCAGCAGCCCTTGGGGCCAGGGAGATGGCTACACCTTC. It specifies CASSPWGQGDGYTF.

This clone was observed a single time. The rearrangement links TRBV5-1 to TRBJ1-5, with D tentatively TRBD1 (5 bases). Germline CDR1 SGHRS, CDR2 YFSETQ. The CDR3 has 15 residues. V lost 3 bases to trimming and J lost 2 bases, with 12 bases between them. The CDR3 DNA follows: TGCGCCAGCAGCTCGGGCGGGGGAGGCAATCAGCCCCAGCATTTT. This encodes CASSSGGGGNQPQHF.

The V call is TRBV19, the J call TRBJ2-7, with D perhaps TRBD2 (5 bases). The V gene's germline CDR1 is LNHDA and CDR2 SQIVND (reference sequence). The CDR3 runs 13 residues. Trimming removed 5 bases from V and 3 bases from J, with 11 bases in between. The CDR3 coding sequence is TGTGCCAGTAGTCCGGGGAAACGCTACGAGCAGTACTTC. The encoded protein is CASSPGKRYEQYF.

CDR3 sequence reads: CASSAQGLAGGDEQFF. The CDR3 DNA is TGTGCCAGCAGCGCACAGGGACTAGCGGGGGGCGATGAGCAGTTCTTC. V is TRBV6-4 and J is TRBJ2-1; 15 bases match TRBD2. V trimming: 6 bases; J trimming: 8 bases; junction bases outside the gene matches: 8. This CDR3 has 16 amino acids. Germline V lookup: CDR1 MRHNA, CDR2 SNTAGT.

The chain combines TRBV9 with TRBJ1-2, with D perhaps TRBD1 (5 bases). V gave up 6 bases and J gave up 5 bases, with 14 bases separating them. The V gene's germline CDR1 is SGDLS and CDR2 YYNGEE. The CDR3 contains 13 residues. The CDR3 nucleotides read TGTGCCAGCACTAGCGAGGGGAGGTATGGCTACACCTTC. It is translated as CASTSEGRYGYTF.

This rearrangement joins TRBV6-6 to TRBJ1-5, with D possibly matching TRBD1 (5 bases). From germline, CDR1 is MNHNY and CDR2 SVGAGI (reference sequence). The CDR3 is made up of 14 amino acids. Trimming removed 6 bases at V and 10 bases at J, with 19 bases between. In nucleotides, the CDR3 is TGTGCCAGCAGACCCCCGGGACTAACTACCCCCCAGCATTTT. It codes for CASRPPGLTTPQHF.